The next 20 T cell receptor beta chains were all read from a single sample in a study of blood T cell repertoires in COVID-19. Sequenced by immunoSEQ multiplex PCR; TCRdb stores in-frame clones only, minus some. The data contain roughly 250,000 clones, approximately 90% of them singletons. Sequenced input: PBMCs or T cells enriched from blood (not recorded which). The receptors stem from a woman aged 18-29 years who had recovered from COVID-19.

CDR3 nucleotides: TGCGCCAGCAGCCGGCGGCAGGAGGGGCTCGCTGAAGCTTTCTTT. Its translation: CASSRRQEGLAEAFF. The gene calls are TRBV4-1 and TRBJ1-1, with TRBD1 as a possible D gene (5 bases). The CDR3 is 15 residues long. From germline, CDR1 is MGHRA and CDR2 YSYEKL. V shed 4 bases and J shed 6 bases, with 18 bases lying between them.

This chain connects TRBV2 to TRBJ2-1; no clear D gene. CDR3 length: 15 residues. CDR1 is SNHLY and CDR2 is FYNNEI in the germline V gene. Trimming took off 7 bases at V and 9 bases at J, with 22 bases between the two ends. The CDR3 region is CASTGQAINPREQFF. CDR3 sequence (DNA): TGTGCCAGCACTGGGCAGGCCATAAATCCCCGTGAGCAGTTCTTC.

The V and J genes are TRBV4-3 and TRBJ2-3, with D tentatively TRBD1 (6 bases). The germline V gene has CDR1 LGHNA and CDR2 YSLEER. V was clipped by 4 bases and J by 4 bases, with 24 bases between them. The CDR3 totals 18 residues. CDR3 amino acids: CASSLGGGNRAAPDTQYF. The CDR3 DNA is TGCGCCAGCAGCCTGGGTGGGGGTAACAGGGCAGCCCCAGATACGCAGTATTTT.

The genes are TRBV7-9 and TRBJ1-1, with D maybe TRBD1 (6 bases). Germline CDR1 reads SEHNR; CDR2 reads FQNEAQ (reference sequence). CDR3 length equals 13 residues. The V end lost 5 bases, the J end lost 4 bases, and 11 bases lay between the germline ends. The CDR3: CASSGQTVTEAFF. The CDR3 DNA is TGTGCCAGCAGCGGACAGACCGTCACTGAAGCTTTCTTT.

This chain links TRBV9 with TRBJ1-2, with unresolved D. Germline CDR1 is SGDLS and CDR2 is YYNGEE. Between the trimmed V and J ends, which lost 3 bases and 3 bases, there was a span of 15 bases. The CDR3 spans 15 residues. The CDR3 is CASSGLRAVDYGYTF. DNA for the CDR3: TGTGCCAGCAGCGGACTTCGAGCGGTGGACTATGGCTACACCTTC.

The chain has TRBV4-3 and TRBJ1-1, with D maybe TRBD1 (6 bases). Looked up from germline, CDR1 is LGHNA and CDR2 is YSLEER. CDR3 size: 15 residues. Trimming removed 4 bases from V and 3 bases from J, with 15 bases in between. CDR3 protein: CASSLEQGWDTEAFF. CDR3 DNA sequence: TGCGCCAGCAGCCTCGAACAGGGCTGGGACACTGAAGCTTTCTTT.

The CDR3 protein is CASSLNGQRGDNEQFF. CDR3 coding DNA: TGTGCCAGCAGCTTAAACGGCCAGCGGGGAGACAATGAGCAGTTCTTC. The rearrangement uses TRBV7-3 and TRBJ2-1; 7 nucleotides align to TRBD2. CDR3 size: 16 residues. Per the germline V gene, CDR1 is SGHTA and CDR2 is FQGTGA. V gave up 1 base and J gave up 5 bases; unmatched junction bases: 8.

Here the CDR3 DNA reads TGTGCCAGCAGCCCTAGCGGGAGTAATGAGCAGTTCTTC. Its translation is CASSPSGSNEQFF. The V gene is TRBV9, the J gene TRBJ2-1, with 10 bases lining up with TRBD2. The CDR3 spans 13 residues. The V gene end was trimmed by 4 bases and the J gene end by 7 bases; junction bases not matched to a gene: 2. Germline loops: CDR1 SGDLS, CDR2 YYNGEE.

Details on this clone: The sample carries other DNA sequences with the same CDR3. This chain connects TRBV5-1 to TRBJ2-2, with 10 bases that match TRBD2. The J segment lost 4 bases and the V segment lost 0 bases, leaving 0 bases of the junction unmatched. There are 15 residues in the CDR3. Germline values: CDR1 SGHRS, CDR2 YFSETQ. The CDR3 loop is CASSLGLAGTGELFF. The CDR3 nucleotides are TGCGCCAGCAGCTTGGGACTAGCGGGCACCGGGGAGCTGTTTTTT.

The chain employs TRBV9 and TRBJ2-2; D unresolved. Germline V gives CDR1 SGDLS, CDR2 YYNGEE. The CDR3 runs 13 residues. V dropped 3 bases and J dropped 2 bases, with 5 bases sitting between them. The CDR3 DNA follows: TGTGCCAGCAGCGACATAAACACCGGGGAGCTGTTTTTT. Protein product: CASSDINTGELFF.

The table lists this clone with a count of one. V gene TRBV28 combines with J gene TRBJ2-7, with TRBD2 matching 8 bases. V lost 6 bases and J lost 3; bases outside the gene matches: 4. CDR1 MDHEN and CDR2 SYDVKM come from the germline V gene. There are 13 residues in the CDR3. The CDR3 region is CASRESGSYEQYF. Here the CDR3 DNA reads TGTGCCAGCAGAGAAAGCGGGAGCTACGAGCAGTACTTC.

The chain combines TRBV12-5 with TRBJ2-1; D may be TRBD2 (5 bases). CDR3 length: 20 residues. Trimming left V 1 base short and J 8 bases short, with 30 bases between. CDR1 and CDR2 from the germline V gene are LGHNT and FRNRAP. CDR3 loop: CASGLAQKLGSLSSMDEQFF. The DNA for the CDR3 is TGTGCTAGTGGTTTGGCCCAAAAACTAGGGTCCCTGAGTAGTATGGATGAGCAGTTCTTC.

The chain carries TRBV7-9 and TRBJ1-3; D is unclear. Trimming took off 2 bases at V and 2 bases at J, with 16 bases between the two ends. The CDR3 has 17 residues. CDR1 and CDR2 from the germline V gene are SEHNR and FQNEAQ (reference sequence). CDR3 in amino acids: CASSLRRAVTPGNTIYF. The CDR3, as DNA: TGTGCCAGCAGCTTAAGGCGCGCGGTGACTCCTGGAAACACCATATATTTT.

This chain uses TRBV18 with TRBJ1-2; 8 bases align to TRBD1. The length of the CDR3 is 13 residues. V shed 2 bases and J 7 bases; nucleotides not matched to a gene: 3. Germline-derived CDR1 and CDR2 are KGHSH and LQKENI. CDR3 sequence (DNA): TGTGCCAGCTCACCAGAGACAGGGGTTGGCTACACCTTC. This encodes CASSPETGVGYTF. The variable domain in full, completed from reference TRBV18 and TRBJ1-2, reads NAGVMQNPRHLVRRRGQEARLRCSPMKGHSHVYWYRQLPEEGLKFMVYLQKENIIDESGMPKERFSAEFPKEGPSILRIQQVVRGDSAAYFCASSPETGVGYTFGSGTRLTVV.

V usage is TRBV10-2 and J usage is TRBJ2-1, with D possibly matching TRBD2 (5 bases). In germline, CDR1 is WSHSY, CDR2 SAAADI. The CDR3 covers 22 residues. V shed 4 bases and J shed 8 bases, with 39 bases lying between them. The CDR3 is CASSVRLAQKTLAKKPSDEQFF. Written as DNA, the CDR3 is TGCGCCAGCAGTGTGAGGCTAGCCCAAAAAACGCTCGCTAAAAAACCGAGCGATGAGCAGTTCTTC.

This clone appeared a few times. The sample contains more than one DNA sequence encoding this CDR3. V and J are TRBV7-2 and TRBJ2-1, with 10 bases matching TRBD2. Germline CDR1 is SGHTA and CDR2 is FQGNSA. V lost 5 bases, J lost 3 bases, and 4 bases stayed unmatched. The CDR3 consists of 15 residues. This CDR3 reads CASSLSGGVYNEQFF. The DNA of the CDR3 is TGTGCCAGCAGCCTGAGCGGGGGGGTCTACAATGAGCAGTTCTTC.

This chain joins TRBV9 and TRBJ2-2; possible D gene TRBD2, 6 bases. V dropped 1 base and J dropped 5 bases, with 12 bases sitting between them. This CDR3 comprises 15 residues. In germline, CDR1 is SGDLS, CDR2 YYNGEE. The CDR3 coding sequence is TGTGCCAGCAGCGTAAGCACAGGAGGGACCGGGGAGCTGTTTTTT. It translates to CASSVSTGGTGELFF.

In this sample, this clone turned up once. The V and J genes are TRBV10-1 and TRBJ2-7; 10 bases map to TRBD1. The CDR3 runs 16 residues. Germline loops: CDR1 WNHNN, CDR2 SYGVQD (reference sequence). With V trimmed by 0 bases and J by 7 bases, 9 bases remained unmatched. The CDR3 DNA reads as TGCGCCAGCAGTGAGTCGGGGACAGGGGAGATTGGGGAGCAGTACTTC. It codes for CASSESGTGEIGEQYF.

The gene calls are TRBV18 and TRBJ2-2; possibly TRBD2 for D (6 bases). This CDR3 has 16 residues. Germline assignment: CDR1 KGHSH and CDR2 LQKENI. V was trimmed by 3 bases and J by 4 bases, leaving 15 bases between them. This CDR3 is CASSPAVTSSTGELFF. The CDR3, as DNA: TGTGCCAGCTCACCCGCAGTTACTAGCTCCACCGGGGAGCTGTTTTTT.

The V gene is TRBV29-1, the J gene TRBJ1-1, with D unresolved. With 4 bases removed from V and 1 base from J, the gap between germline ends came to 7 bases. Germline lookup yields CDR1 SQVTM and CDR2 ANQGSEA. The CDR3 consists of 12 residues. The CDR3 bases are TGCAGCGTTGCAGCAGGGAACACTGAAGCTTTCTTT. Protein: CSVAAGNTEAFF.